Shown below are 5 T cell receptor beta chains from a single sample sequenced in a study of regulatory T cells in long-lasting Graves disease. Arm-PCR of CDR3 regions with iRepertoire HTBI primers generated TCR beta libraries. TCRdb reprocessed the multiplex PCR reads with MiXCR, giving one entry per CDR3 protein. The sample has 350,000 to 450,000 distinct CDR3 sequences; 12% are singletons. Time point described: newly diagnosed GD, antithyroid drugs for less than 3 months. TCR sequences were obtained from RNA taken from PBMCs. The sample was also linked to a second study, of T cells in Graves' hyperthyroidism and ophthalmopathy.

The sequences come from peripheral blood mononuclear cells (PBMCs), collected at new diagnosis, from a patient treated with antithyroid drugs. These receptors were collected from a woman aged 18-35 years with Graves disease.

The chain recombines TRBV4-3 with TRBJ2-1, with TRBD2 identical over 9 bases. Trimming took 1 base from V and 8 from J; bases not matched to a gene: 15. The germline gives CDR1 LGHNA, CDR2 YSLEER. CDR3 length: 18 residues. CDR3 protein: CASSQASWGTSIFYEQFF. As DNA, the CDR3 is TGCGCCAGCAGCCAAGCGTCGTGGGGGACTAGCATTTTCTATGAGCAGTTCTTC.

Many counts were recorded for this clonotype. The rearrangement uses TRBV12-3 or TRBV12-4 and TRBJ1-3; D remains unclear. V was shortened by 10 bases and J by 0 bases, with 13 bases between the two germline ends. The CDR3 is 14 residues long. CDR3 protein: CATPNLDSGNTIYF. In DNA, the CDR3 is TGTGCCACTCCAAACCTCGACTCTGGAAACACCATATATTTT.

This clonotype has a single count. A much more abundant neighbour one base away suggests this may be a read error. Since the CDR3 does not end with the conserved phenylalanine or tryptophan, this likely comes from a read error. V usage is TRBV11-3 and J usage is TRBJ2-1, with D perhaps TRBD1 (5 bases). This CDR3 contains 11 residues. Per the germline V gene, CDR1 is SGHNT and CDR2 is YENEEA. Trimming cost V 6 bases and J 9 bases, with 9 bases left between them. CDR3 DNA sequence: TGTGCCAGCAGTTGGCAGGGTGAGCAGTTCCTC. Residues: CASSWQGEQFL.

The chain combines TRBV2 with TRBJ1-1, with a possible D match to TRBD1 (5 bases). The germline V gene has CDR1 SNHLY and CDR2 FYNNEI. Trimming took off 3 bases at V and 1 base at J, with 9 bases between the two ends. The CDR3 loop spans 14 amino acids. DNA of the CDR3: TGTGCCAGCAGTGACAGGGCGGGGAACACTGAAGCTTTCTTT. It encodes CASSDRAGNTEAFF.

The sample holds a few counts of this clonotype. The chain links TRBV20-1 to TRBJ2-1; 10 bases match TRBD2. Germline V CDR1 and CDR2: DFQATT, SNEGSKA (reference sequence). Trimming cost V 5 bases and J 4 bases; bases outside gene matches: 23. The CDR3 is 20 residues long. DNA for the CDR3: TGCAGTGCTCGTTGGGAGGCTAGCGGGAGACCCGCGGGCCCGTACAATGAGCAGTTCTTC. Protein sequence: CSARWEASGRPAGPYNEQFF.